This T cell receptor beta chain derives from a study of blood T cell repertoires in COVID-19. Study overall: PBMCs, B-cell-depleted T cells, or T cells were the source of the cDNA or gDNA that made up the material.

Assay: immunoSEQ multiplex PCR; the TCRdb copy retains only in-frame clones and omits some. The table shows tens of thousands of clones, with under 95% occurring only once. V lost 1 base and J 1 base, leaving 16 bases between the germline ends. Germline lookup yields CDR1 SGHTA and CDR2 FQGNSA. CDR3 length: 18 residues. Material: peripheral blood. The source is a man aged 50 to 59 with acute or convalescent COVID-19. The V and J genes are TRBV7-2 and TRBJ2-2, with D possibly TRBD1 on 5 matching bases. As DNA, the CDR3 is TGTGCCAGCAGCTTAGGGGGCAGCGTCACCCGGAACACCGGGGAGCTGTTTTTT. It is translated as CASSLGGSVTRNTGELFF.